This T cell receptor beta chain was sequenced in a study of T cells in Graves' hyperthyroidism and ophthalmopathy. Template material for amplifying TCR beta CDR3 regions consisted of RNA transcripts. Initially, a first-round RT-PCR of the TCR CDR3 employed the HTBI primer set. MiXCR, applied by TCRdb to the multiplex PCR reads, yields one record per CDR3 protein. Here the sample spans fewer than 500,000 distinct CDR3 sequences, roughly 14% being singletons. Study findings and constraints: Among thyroid clonotypes expanded above 0.001, most also appeared in blood.

Germline V gives CDR1 SGDLS, CDR2 YYNGEE. Trimming took off 2 bases at V and 4 bases at J, with 4 bases between the two ends. The CDR3 extends over 12 amino acids. Orbital computed tomography and thyroid ultrasound, together with serum TRAb and thyroxine and clinical symptoms, were used for diagnoses. The authors obtained PBMCs from more than 8 ml of fresh peripheral blood. About this clonotype: Its cognate antigen is unknown.

Sample: blood. The clonotype was recovered from a man in his thirties or forties with Graves' hyperthyroidism that later progressed to Graves' ophthalmopathy. The chain couples TRBV9 to TRBJ2-4; D unclear. This chain's CDR3 is CASSVLKNIQYF. CDR3 bases: TGTGCCAGCAGCGTTCTGAAAAACATTCAGTACTTC. Combining the CDR3 with reference TRBV9 and TRBJ2-4 gives the whole variable domain DSGVTQTPKHLITATGQRVTLRCSPRSGDLSVYWYQQSLDQGLQFLIQYYNGEERAKGNILERFSAQQFPDLHSELNLSSLELGDSALYFCASSVLKNIQYFGAGTRLSVL.